Listed below are T cell receptor beta chains from one sample, sequenced in a study of PD-L1 blockade in urothelial cancer. Using immunoSEQ multiplex PCR, the repertoire was profiled, and TCRdb retains in-frame clones only, with some absent. Of nearly 35,000 clones in the sample, approximately 84% were seen once. The sample consisted of PBMCs, taken around atezolizumab (anti-PD-L1) treatment. The receptors come from a man in his sixties with urothelial cancer. Each CDR3 is given with its conserved first and last residue. Each record gives: V gene, D gene, J gene, clone size, CDR3 protein, CDR3 DNA. A D gene is named only where the DNA matches it firmly. Clone size appears in some rows only: once, few, many, or a class for an expanded clone.

V gene: TRBV11-3; D gene: NA; J gene: TRBJ2-3; clone size: NA; CDR3 protein: CASSLGGVTDTQYF; CDR3 DNA: TGTGCCAGCAGCCTGGGGGGAGTAACAGATACGCAGTATTTT
V gene: TRBV7-3; D gene: NA; J gene: TRBJ1-1; clone size: NA; CDR3 protein: CASSREPNTEAFF; CDR3 DNA: TGTGCCAGCAGCCGAGAACCGAACACTGAAGCTTTCTTT
V gene: TRBV18; D gene: NA; J gene: TRBJ2-1; clone size: NA; CDR3 protein: CASSGTWDEQFF; CDR3 DNA: TGTGCCAGCTCTGGGACTTGGGATGAGCAGTTCTTC
V gene: TRBV5-4; D gene: NA; J gene: TRBJ1-1; clone size: NA; CDR3 protein: CASSWEQGNTEAFF; CDR3 DNA: TGTGCCAGCAGCTGGGAACAGGGGAACACTGAAGCTTTCTTT
V gene: TRBV7-6; D gene: NA; J gene: TRBJ2-7; clone size: NA; CDR3 protein: CASSSGGGNYEQYF; CDR3 DNA: TGTGCCAGCAGCTCGGGGGGCGGGAACTACGAGCAGTACTTC
V gene: TRBV6-5; D gene: TRBD2; J gene: TRBJ2-7; clone size: NA; CDR3 protein: CASSGTSGYEQYF; CDR3 DNA: TGTGCCAGCAGTGGGACTAGCGGTTACGAGCAGTACTTC
V gene: TRBV28; D gene: NA; J gene: TRBJ1-1; clone size: NA; CDR3 protein: CASRVQGGTEAFF; CDR3 DNA: TGTGCCAGCAGGGTACAGGGTGGCACTGAAGCTTTCTTT
V gene: TRBV7-3; D gene: NA; J gene: TRBJ2-5; clone size: NA; CDR3 protein: CASSSMDSAPKETQYF; CDR3 DNA: TGTGCCAGCAGCTCCATGGACAGCGCTCCCAAAGAGACCCAGTACTTC
V gene: TRBV27; D gene: NA; J gene: TRBJ2-5; clone size: NA; CDR3 protein: CASSLQGRGGETQYF; CDR3 DNA: TGTGCCAGCAGTTTACAGGGCAGGGGAGGGGAGACCCAGTACTTC
V gene: TRBV19; D gene: TRBD1; J gene: TRBJ1-2; clone size: NA; CDR3 protein: CASSTYSGTGGYTF; CDR3 DNA: TGTGCCAGTTCCACCTACTCCGGGACAGGTGGCTACACCTTC
V gene: TRBV5-4; D gene: TRBD2; J gene: TRBJ2-2; clone size: NA; CDR3 protein: CASSPSGRSTGELFF; CDR3 DNA: TGTGCCAGCAGTCCCAGCGGGAGGAGTACCGGGGAGCTGTTTTTT
V gene: TRBV15; D gene: TRBD2; J gene: TRBJ2-5; clone size: once; CDR3 protein: CATSREKGLAGRETQYF; CDR3 DNA: TGTGCCACCAGCAGAGAAAAGGGACTAGCGGGAAGGGAGACCCAGTACTTC
V gene: TRBV5-6; D gene: TRBD1; J gene: TRBJ1-1; clone size: once; CDR3 protein: CASSLAGRDRTEAFF; CDR3 DNA: TGTGCCAGCAGCTTGGCCGGTAGGGACAGGACTGAAGCTTTCTTT
V gene: TRBV5-1; D gene: TRBD2; J gene: TRBJ2-3; clone size: NA; CDR3 protein: CASSLTSGRLGDTQYF; CDR3 DNA: TGCGCCAGCAGCTTGACTAGCGGGAGACTTGGAGATACGCAGTATTTT
V gene: TRBV13; D gene: NA; J gene: TRBJ2-7; clone size: NA; CDR3 protein: CASSLAGGSYEQYF; CDR3 DNA: TGTGCCAGCAGCTTAGCAGGAGGCTCCTACGAGCAGTACTTC
V gene: TRBV6-6; D gene: NA; J gene: TRBJ1-1; clone size: NA; CDR3 protein: CASSYPPGGDTEAFF; CDR3 DNA: TGTGCCAGCAGTTACCCCCCGGGGGGGGACACTGAAGCTTTCTTT
V gene: TRBV30; D gene: NA; J gene: TRBJ2-1; clone size: NA; CDR3 protein: CAWSDRVLKFF; CDR3 DNA: TGTGCCTGGAGTGACAGGGTTTTAAAATTCTTC
V gene: TRBV5-1; D gene: TRBD2; J gene: TRBJ2-5; clone size: NA; CDR3 protein: CASSLSSGTQETQYF; CDR3 DNA: TGCGCCAGCAGCTTGTCTAGCGGAACCCAAGAGACCCAGTACTTC
V gene: TRBV25-1; D gene: TRBD1; J gene: TRBJ2-7; clone size: few; CDR3 protein: CASAGQASYEQYF; CDR3 DNA: TGTGCCAGCGCAGGACAGGCGTCCTACGAGCAGTACTTC
V gene: TRBV5-4; D gene: TRBD2; J gene: TRBJ2-5; clone size: NA; CDR3 protein: CASSIGTSGFQETQYF; CDR3 DNA: TGTGCCAGCAGCATAGGGACTAGCGGATTCCAAGAGACCCAGTACTTC
V gene: TRBV2; D gene: NA; J gene: TRBJ1-2; clone size: NA; CDR3 protein: CASRMESPNYGYTF; CDR3 DNA: TGTGCCAGCAGAATGGAGTCCCCTAACTATGGCTACACCTTC
V gene: TRBV5-1; D gene: TRBD1; J gene: TRBJ1-1; clone size: NA; CDR3 protein: CASSTTGQVTEAFF; CDR3 DNA: TGCGCCAGCAGCACAACGGGACAGGTAACTGAAGCTTTCTTT
V gene: TRBV28; D gene: TRBD1; J gene: TRBJ2-3; clone size: once; CDR3 protein: CASSSGQGSTDTQYF; CDR3 DNA: TGTGCCAGCAGTTCAGGACAGGGGTCCACAGATACGCAGTATTTT
V gene: TRBV7-9; D gene: NA; J gene: TRBJ2-7; clone size: NA; CDR3 protein: CASRYAGSYEQYF; CDR3 DNA: TGTGCCAGCAGGTATGCGGGCTCCTACGAGCAGTACTTC
V gene: TRBV27; D gene: NA; J gene: TRBJ1-4; clone size: NA; CDR3 protein: CASSFRWQSNEKLFF; CDR3 DNA: TGTGCCAGCAGTTTCCGATGGCAGTCCAATGAAAAACTGTTTTTT
V gene: TRBV5-5; D gene: TRBD2; J gene: TRBJ2-1; clone size: few; CDR3 protein: CASSLRGLAGVEWVNEQFF; CDR3 DNA: TGTGCCAGCAGCTTGAGGGGACTAGCGGGAGTTGAGTGGGTCAATGAGCAGTTCTTC
V gene: TRBV4-2; D gene: TRBD1; J gene: TRBJ2-2; clone size: few; CDR3 protein: CASSRSTGGAPTGELFF; CDR3 DNA: TGTGCCAGCAGCCGGAGTACAGGGGGCGCCCCTACCGGGGAGCTGTTTTTT
V gene: TRBV18; D gene: NA; J gene: TRBJ2-7; clone size: once; CDR3 protein: CASSPPGNTAYEQYF; CDR3 DNA: TGTGCCAGCTCACCACCCGGGAATACGGCCTACGAGCAGTACTTC
V gene: TRBV5-4; D gene: TRBD2; J gene: TRBJ2-7; clone size: NA; CDR3 protein: CASSATSGRTPYEQYF; CDR3 DNA: TGTGCCAGCAGCGCCACTAGCGGGAGGACCCCCTACGAGCAGTACTTC
V gene: TRBV28; D gene: TRBD2; J gene: TRBJ2-7; clone size: NA; CDR3 protein: CASSPGGGESYEQYF; CDR3 DNA: TGTGCCAGCAGTCCTGGGGGGGGAGAATCCTACGAGCAGTACTTC
V gene: TRBV19; D gene: TRBD2; J gene: TRBJ2-2; clone size: NA; CDR3 protein: CASSKSGRANTGELFF; CDR3 DNA: TGTGCCAGTAGTAAGAGCGGGAGGGCGAACACCGGGGAGCTGTTTTTT
V gene: TRBV4-2; D gene: TRBD2; J gene: TRBJ2-2; clone size: NA; CDR3 protein: CASSQVTSGINTGELFF; CDR3 DNA: TGTGCCAGCAGCCAGGTTACTAGCGGGATTAACACCGGGGAGCTGTTTTTT
V gene: TRBV7-2; D gene: TRBD1; J gene: TRBJ1-1; clone size: NA; CDR3 protein: CASTQRQGASEAFF; CDR3 DNA: TGTGCCAGCACCCAAAGACAGGGGGCTTCCGAAGCTTTCTTT
V gene: TRBV29-1; D gene: NA; J gene: TRBJ1-1; clone size: few; CDR3 protein: CSVVAPPAFF; CDR3 DNA: TGCAGCGTTGTAGCGCCGCCAGCTTTCTTT
V gene: TRBV5-6; D gene: NA; J gene: TRBJ2-3; clone size: NA; CDR3 protein: CASSLVVGQGGGTDTQYF; CDR3 DNA: TGTGCCAGCAGCTTGGTTGTCGGTCAGGGAGGGGGGACAGATACGCAGTATTTT
V gene: TRBV7-2; D gene: TRBD2; J gene: TRBJ2-1; clone size: NA; CDR3 protein: CASSLGLARYNEQFF; CDR3 DNA: TGTGCCAGCAGCCTCGGACTAGCGCGTTACAATGAGCAGTTCTTC
V gene: TRBV7-2; D gene: TRBD1; J gene: TRBJ1-2; clone size: NA; CDR3 protein: CASSSSRDRPSNTYGYTF; CDR3 DNA: TGTGCCAGCAGCTCAAGTCGGGACAGGCCTAGTAATACCTATGGCTACACCTTC
V gene: TRBV5-4; D gene: TRBD1; J gene: TRBJ1-4; clone size: few; CDR3 protein: CASSAGQGANEKLFF; CDR3 DNA: TGTGCCAGCAGCGCGGGACAGGGGGCCAATGAAAAACTGTTTTTT
V gene: TRBV11-2; D gene: NA; J gene: TRBJ2-3; clone size: NA; CDR3 protein: CASSSNRVTDTQYF; CDR3 DNA: TGTGCCAGCAGCTCAAACAGGGTCACAGATACGCAGTATTTT
V gene: TRBV5-1; D gene: TRBD1; J gene: TRBJ1-4; clone size: NA; CDR3 protein: CASSLQGAGANEKLFF; CDR3 DNA: TGCGCCAGCAGTTTACAGGGGGCCGGGGCTAATGAAAAACTGTTTTTT
V gene: TRBV5-4; D gene: TRBD1; J gene: TRBJ1-6; clone size: NA; CDR3 protein: CASSHWTGEINSPLHF; CDR3 DNA: TGTGCCAGCAGCCATTGGACAGGGGAAATTAATTCACCCCTCCACTTT
V gene: TRBV12-5; D gene: NA; J gene: TRBJ2-7; clone size: NA; CDR3 protein: CASGLGELPYEQYF; CDR3 DNA: TGTGCTAGTGGTTTGGGCGAGTTGCCCTACGAGCAGTACTTC
V gene: TRBV4-1; D gene: NA; J gene: TRBJ2-7; clone size: NA; CDR3 protein: CASSQALSSGYEQYF; CDR3 DNA: TGCGCCAGCAGCCAAGCCCTAAGTAGCGGCTACGAGCAGTACTTC
V gene: TRBV4-2; D gene: NA; J gene: TRBJ1-4; clone size: NA; CDR3 protein: CASSLRDGGDGKLFF; CDR3 DNA: TGTGCCAGCAGCCTTCGGGACGGCGGGGATGGAAAACTGTTTTTT
V gene: TRBV7-2; D gene: TRBD1; J gene: TRBJ2-7; clone size: NA; CDR3 protein: CASTRDSGYEQYF; CDR3 DNA: TGTGCCAGCACCCGGGACAGCGGCTACGAGCAGTACTTC
V gene: TRBV29-1; D gene: TRBD2; J gene: TRBJ2-1; clone size: NA; CDR3 protein: CSVDSGSYNEQFF; CDR3 DNA: TGCAGCGTTGATAGCGGGAGCTACAATGAGCAGTTCTTC
V gene: TRBV28; D gene: NA; J gene: TRBJ2-7; clone size: NA; CDR3 protein: CASSFQAYEQYF; CDR3 DNA: TGTGCCAGCAGTTTTCAGGCCTACGAGCAGTACTTC